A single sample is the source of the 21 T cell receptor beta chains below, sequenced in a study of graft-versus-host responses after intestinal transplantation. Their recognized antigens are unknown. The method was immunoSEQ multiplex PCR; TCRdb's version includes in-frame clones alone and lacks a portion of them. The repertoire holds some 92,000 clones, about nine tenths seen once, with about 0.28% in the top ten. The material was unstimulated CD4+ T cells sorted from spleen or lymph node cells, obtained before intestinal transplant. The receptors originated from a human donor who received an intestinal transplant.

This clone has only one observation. The CDR3 region is CASSFAGTGSTGELFF. The CDR3 DNA follows: TGTGCCAGCAGCTTCGCCGGGACAGGGAGTACCGGGGAGCTGTTTTTT. This rearrangement joins TRBV5-6 to TRBJ2-2, with TRBD1 matching 9 bases. Germline V gives CDR1 SGHDT, CDR2 YYEEEE. The CDR3 contains 16 residues. V was clipped by 2 bases and J by 5 bases; unmatched bases: 7.

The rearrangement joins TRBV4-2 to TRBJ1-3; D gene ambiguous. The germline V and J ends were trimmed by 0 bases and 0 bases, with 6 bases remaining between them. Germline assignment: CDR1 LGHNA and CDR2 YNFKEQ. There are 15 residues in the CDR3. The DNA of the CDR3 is TGTGCCAGCAGCCAAGAAATGACCTCTGGAAACACCATATATTTT. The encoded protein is CASSQEMTSGNTIYF.

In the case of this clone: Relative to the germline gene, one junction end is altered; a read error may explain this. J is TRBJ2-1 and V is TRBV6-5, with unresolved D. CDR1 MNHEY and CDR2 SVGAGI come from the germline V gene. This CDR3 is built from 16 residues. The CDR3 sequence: CASSYRAPPANNERFF. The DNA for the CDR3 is TGTGCCAGCAGTTACAGGGCCCCTCCAGCCAACAATGAGCGGTTCTTC.

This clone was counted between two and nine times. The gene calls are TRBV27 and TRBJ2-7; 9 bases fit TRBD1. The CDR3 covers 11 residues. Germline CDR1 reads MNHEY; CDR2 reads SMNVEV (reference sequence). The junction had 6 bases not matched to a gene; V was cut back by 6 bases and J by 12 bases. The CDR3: CASSQGQGLYF. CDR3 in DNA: TGTGCCAGCAGCCAGGGACAGGGCTTGTACTTC.

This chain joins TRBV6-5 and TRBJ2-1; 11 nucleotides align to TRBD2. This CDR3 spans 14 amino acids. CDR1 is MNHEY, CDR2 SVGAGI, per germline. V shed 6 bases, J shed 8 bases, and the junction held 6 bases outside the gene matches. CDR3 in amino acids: CASSTSGSSDEQFF. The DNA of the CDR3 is TGTGCCAGCAGCACTAGCGGGAGTAGCGATGAGCAGTTCTTC.

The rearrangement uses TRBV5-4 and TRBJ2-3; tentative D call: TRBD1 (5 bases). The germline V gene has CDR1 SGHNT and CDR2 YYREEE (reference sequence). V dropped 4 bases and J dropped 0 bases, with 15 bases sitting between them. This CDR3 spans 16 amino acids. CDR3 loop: CASSLGPTSSTDTQYF. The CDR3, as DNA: TGTGCCAGCAGCCTGGGGCCCACCTCTAGCACAGATACGCAGTATTTT. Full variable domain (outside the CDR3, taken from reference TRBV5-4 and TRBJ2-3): ETGVTQSPTHLIKTRGQQVTLRCSSQSGHNTVSWYQQALGQGPQFIFQYYREEENGRGNFPPRFSGLQFPNYSSELNVNALELDDSALYLCASSLGPTSSTDTQYFGPGTRLTVL.

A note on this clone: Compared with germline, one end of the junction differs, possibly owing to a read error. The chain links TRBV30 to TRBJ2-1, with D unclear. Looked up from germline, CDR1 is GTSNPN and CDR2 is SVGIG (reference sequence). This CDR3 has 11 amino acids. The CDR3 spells CACNVYHEQFF. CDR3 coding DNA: TGTGCCTGCAACGTCTACCATGAGCAGTTCTTC.

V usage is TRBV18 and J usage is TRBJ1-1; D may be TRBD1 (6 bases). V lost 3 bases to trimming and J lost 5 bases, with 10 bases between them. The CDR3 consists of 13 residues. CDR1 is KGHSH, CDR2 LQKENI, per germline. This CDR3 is CASSPSTGTEAFF. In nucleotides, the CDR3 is TGTGCCAGCTCACCCAGCACAGGGACTGAAGCTTTCTTT.

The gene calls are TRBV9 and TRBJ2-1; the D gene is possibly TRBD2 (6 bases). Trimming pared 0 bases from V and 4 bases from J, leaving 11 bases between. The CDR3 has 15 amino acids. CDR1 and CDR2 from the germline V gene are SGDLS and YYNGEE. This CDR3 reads CASSVGVAEYNEQFF. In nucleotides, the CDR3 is TGTGCCAGCAGCGTAGGGGTAGCGGAATACAATGAGCAGTTCTTC.

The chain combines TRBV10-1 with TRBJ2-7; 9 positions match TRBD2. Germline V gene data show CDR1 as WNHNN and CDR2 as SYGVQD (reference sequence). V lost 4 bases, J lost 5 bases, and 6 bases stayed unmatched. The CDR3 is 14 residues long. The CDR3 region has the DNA TGCGCCAGCAGTGGTAGCGGGAGTATCGACGAGCAGTACTTC. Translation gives CASSGSGSIDEQYF.

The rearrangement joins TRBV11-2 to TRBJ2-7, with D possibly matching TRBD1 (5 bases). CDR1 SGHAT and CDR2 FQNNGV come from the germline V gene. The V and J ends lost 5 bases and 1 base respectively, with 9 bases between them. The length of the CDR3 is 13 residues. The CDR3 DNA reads TGTGCCAGCAGCCATACAGGTTCCTACGAGCAGTACTTC. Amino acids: CASSHTGSYEQYF.

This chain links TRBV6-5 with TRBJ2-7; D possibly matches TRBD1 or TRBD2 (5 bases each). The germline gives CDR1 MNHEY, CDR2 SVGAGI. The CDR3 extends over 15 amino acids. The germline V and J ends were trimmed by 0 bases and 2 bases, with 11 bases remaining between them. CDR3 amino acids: CASSYSGGEAYEQYF. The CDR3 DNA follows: TGTGCCAGCAGTTACTCTGGGGGAGAGGCCTACGAGCAGTACTTC.

CDR3 sequence (DNA): TGTGCCAGCAGTTGGGGGACAGGTTCTAATGGCTACACCTTC. This sequence encodes CASSWGTGSNGYTF. V is TRBV27 and J is TRBJ1-2, with 8 bases lining up with TRBD1. The V gene's germline CDR1 is MNHEY and CDR2 SMNVEV (reference sequence). Unmatched junction bases numbered 7, after V lost 4 bases and J lost 6 bases. The CDR3 runs 14 residues.

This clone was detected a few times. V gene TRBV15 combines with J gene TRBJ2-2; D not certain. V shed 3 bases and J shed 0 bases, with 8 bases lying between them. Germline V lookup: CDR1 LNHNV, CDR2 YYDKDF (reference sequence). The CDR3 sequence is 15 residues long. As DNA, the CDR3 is TGTGCCACCAGCAGGGCGCCCGCGAACACCGGGGAGCTGTTTTTT. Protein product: CATSRAPANTGELFF.

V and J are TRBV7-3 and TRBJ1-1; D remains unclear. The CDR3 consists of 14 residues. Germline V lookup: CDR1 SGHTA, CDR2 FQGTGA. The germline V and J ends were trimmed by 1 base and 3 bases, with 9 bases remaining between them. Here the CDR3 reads CASSLIGRDTEAFF. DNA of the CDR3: TGTGCCAGCAGCTTAATAGGGAGGGACACTGAAGCTTTCTTT.

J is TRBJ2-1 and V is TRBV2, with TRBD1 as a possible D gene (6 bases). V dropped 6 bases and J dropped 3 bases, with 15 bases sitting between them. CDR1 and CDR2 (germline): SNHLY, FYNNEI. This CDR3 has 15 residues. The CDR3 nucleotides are TGTGCCAGCAGGGCCACAGGGCTCCTCTACAATGAGCAGTTCTTC. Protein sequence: CASRATGLLYNEQFF.

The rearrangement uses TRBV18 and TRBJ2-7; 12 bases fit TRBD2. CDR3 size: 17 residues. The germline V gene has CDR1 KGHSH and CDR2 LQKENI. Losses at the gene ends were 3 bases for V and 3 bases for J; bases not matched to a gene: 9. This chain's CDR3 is CASSPQTSGGDHYEQYF. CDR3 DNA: TGTGCCAGCTCACCCCAGACTAGCGGGGGAGACCACTACGAGCAGTACTTC. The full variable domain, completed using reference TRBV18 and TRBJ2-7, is NAGVMQNPRHLVRRRGQEARLRCSPMKGHSHVYWYRQLPEEGLKFMVYLQKENIIDESGMPKERFSAEFPKEGPSILRIQQVVRGDSAAYFCASSPQTSGGDHYEQYFGPGTRLTVT.

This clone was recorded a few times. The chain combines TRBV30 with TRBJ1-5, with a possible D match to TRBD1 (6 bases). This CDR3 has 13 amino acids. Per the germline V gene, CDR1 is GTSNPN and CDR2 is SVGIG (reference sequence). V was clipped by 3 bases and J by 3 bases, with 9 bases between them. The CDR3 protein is CAWSGQLNQPQHF. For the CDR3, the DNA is TGTGCCTGGAGCGGACAGCTCAATCAGCCCCAGCATTTT.

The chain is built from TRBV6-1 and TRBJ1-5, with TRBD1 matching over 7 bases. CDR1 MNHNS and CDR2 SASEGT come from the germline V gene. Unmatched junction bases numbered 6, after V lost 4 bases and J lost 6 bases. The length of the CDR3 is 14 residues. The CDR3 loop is CASSVDRAGQPQHF. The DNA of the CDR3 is TGTGCCAGCAGTGTAGACAGGGCGGGTCAGCCCCAGCATTTT.

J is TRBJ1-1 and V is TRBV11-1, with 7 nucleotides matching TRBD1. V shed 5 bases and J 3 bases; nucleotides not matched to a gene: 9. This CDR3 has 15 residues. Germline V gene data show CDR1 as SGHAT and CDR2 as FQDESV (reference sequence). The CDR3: CASSPNARGDTEAFF. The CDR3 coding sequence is TGTGCCAGCAGCCCTAACGCCAGGGGGGACACTGAAGCTTTCTTT.

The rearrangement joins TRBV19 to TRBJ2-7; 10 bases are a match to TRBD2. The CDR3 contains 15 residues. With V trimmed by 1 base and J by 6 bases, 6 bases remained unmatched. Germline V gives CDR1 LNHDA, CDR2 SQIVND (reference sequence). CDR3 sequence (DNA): TGTGCCAGTAGTATAGCTCTAGCGGGAGTGAGCGAGCAGTACTTC. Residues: CASSIALAGVSEQYF.